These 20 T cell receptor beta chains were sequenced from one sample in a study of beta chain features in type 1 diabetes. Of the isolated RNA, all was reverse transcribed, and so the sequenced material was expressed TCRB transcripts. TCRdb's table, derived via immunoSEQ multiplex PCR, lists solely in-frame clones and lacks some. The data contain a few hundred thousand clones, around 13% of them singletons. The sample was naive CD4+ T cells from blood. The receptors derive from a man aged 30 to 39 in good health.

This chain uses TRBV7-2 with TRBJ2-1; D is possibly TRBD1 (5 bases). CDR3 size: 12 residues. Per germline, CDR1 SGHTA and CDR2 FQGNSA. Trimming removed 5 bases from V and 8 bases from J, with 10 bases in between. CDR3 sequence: CASSAQGYEQFF. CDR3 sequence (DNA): TGTGCCAGCAGCGCCCAGGGCTATGAGCAGTTCTTC.

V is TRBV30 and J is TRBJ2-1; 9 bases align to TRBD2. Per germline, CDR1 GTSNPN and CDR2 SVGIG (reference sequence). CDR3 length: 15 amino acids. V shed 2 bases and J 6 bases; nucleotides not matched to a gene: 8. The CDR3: CAWSPISGRGNEQFF. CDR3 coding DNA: TGTGCCTGGAGTCCAATTAGCGGGAGAGGCAATGAGCAGTTCTTC.

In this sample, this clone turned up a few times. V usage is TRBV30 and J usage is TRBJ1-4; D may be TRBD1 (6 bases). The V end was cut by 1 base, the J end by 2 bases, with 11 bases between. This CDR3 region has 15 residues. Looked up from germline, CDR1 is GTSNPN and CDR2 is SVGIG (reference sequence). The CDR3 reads CAWSAETGTNEKLFF. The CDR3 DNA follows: TGTGCCTGGAGTGCGGAAACAGGGACTAATGAAAAACTGTTTTTT.

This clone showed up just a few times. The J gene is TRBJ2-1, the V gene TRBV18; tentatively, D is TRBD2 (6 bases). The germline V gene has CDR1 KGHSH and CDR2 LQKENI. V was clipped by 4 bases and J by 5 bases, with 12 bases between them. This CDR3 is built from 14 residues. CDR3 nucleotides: TGTGCCAGCTCACTGGAGGGATTGAACAATGAGCAGTTCTTC. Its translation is CASSLEGLNNEQFF.

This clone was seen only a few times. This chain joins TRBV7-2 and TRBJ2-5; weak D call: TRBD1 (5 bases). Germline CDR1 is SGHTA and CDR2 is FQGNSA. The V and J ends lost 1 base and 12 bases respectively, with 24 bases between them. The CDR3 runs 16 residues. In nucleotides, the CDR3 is TGTGCCAGCAGCTTAGGTCCTGGGGCTGGGGAATGGATCGAGTACTTC. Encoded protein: CASSLGPGAGEWIEYF.

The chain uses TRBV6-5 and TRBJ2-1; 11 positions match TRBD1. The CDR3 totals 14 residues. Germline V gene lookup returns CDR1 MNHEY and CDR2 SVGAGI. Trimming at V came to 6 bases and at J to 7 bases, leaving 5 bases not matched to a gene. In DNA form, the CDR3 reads TGTGCCAGCAGCCGTGGGACAGGGGGGAATGAGCAGTTCTTC. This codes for CASSRGTGGNEQFF.

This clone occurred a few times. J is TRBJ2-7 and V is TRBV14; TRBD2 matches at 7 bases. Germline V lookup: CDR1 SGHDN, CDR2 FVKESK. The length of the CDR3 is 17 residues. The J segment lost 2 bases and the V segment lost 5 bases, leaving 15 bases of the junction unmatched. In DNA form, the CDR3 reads TGTGCCAGCAGCGGAAATCATCTCTGGGGGGGAACCTACGAGCAGTACTTC. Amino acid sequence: CASSGNHLWGGTYEQYF.

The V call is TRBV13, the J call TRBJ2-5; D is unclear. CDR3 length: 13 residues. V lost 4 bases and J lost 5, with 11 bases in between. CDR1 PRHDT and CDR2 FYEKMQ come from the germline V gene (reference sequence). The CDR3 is CASSSQLEETQYF. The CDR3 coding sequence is TGTGCCAGCAGCTCTCAGCTTGAGGAGACCCAGTACTTC. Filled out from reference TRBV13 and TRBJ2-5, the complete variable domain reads AAGVIQSPRHLIKEKRETATLKCYPIPRHDTVYWYQQGPGQDPQFLISFYEKMQSDKGSIPDRFSAQQFSDYHSELNMSSLELGDSALYFCASSSQLEETQYFGPGTRLLVL.

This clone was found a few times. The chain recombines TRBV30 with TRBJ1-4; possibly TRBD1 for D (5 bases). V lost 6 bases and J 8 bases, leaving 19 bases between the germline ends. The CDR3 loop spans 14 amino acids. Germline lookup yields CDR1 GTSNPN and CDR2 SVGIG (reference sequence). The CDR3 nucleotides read TGTGCCTGTTCCTCCGGGACCCCGAGGGAAAAACTGTTTTTT. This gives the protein CACSSGTPREKLFF. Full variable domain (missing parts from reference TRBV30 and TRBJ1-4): SQTIHQWPATLVQPVGSPLSLECTVEGTSNPNLYWYRQAAGRGLQLLFYSVGIGQISSEVPQNLSASRPQDRQFILSSKKLLLSDSGFYLCACSSGTPREKLFFGSGTQLSVL.

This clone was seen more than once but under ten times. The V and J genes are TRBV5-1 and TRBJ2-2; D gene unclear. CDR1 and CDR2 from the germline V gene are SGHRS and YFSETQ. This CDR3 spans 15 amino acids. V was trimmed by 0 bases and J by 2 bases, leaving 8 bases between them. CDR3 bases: TGCGCCAGCAGCTTGGTCGGTACTAACACCGGGGAGCTGTTTTTT. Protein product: CASSLVGTNTGELFF.

CDR3: CASSETGPNYGYTF. CDR3 sequence (DNA): TGCGCCAGCAGCGAGACAGGTCCCAACTATGGCTACACCTTC. V and J are TRBV4-1 and TRBJ1-2; possibly TRBD1 for D (6 bases). Germline V gene data show CDR1 as MGHRA and CDR2 as YSYEKL. The CDR3 has 14 residues. V was trimmed by 5 bases and J by 2 bases, leaving 12 bases between them.

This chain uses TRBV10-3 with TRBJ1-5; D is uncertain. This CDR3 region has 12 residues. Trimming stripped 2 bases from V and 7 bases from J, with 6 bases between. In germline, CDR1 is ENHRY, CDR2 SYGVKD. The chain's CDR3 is CAISELEQPQHF. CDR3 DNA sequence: TGTGCCATCAGTGAGCTTGAGCAGCCCCAGCATTTT.

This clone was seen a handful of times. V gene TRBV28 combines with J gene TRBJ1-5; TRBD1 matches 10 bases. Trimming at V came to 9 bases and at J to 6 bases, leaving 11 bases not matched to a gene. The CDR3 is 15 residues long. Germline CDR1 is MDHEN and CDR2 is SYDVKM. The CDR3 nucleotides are TGTGCCAGTTCATTGACAGGGGGCAAGGTTCAGCCCCAGCATTTT. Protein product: CASSLTGGKVQPQHF.

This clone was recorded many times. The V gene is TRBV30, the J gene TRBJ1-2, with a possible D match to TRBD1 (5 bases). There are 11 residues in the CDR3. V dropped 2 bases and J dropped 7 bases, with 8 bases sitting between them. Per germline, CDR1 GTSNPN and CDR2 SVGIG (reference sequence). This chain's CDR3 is CAWSLGRGYTF. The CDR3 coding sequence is TGTGCCTGGAGTTTGGGACGTGGCTACACCTTC.

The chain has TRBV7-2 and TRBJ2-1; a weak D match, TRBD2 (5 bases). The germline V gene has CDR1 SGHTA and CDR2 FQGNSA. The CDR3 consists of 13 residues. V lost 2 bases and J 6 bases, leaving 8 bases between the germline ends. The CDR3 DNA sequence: TGTGCCAGCAGCTTATGGGAGTCCAATGAGCAGTTCTTC. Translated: CASSLWESNEQFF.

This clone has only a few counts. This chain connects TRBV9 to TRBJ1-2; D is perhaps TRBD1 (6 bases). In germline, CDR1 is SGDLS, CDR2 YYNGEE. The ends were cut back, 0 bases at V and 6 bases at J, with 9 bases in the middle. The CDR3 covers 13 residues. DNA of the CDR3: TGTGCCAGCAGCGTAGGGCCAGGGGATGGCTACACCTTC. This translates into CASSVGPGDGYTF.

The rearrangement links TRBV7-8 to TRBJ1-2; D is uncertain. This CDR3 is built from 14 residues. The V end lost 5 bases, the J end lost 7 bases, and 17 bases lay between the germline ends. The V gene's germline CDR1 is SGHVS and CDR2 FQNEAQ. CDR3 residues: CASSALPPLGGYTF. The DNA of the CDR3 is TGTGCCAGCAGCGCCCTACCTCCGTTGGGTGGCTACACCTTC.

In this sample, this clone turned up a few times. This CDR3 is CASSQDTPNYGYTF. The CDR3 DNA reads TGCGCCAGCAGCCAAGATACACCTAACTATGGCTACACCTTC. The chain is built from TRBV4-1 and TRBJ1-2; no reliable D call. Germline CDR1 is MGHRA and CDR2 is YSYEKL. Trimming took off 0 bases at V and 0 bases at J, with 5 bases between the two ends. This CDR3 has 14 amino acids.

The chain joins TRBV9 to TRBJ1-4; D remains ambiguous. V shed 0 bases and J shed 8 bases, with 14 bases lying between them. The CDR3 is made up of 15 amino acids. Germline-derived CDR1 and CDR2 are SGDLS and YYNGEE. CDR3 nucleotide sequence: TGTGCCAGCAGCGTAGCTGGAGGATTTAGGGAAAAACTGTTTTTT. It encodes CASSVAGGFREKLFF.

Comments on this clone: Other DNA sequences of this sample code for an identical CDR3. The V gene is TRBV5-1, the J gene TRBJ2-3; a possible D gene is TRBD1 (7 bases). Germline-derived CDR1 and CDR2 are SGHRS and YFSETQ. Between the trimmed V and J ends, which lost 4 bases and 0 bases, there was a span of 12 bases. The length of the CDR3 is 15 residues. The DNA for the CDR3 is TGCGCCAGCAGCGCGGGGACAGAGAGCACAGATACGCAGTATTTT. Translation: CASSAGTESTDTQYF.